This TCR beta chain was sequenced in a study of vaccination and CD4 T cells after COVID-19. Study-wide findings and caveats: Convalescent patients' clones that were vaccine-specific were spike mono-reactive in 304 of 307 cases.

The CDR3 runs to 15 residues. Germline V gene sequence: CDR1 SNHLY, CDR2 FYNNEI. V was shortened by 3 bases and J by 2 bases, with 8 bases between the two germline ends. As to treatment: approximately 9-day PBMC culture with coronavirus spike peptide pools or control peptides (ViraFEST assay). The unexposed donor's CD4+ T cells were collected before the COVID-19 pandemic (2011-2018). Days 3 and 7 saw half the medium swapped for fresh IL-2 medium. Sequencing of the DNA from cultured CD4+ T cells was carried out with the Oncomine TCR Beta short-read assay. Scientists extracted genomic DNA from CD4+ T cells grown in culture. TCRdb reprocessed the PCR reads with MiXCR, giving one entry per CDR3 protein. The sample holds 4,000 or so distinct CDR3 sequences, 25% to 30% seen once. This clonotype came up once. Its target is unknown.

This sequence originates from a human donor in good health. This chain links TRBV2 with TRBJ2-6; possible D gene TRBD1, 5 bases. Specimen: CD4+ T cells from blood, cultured in vitro. CDR3 in DNA: TGTGCCAGCAGTGACAGGGCTACTGGGGCCAACGTCCTGACTTTC. This encodes CASSDRATGANVLTF.